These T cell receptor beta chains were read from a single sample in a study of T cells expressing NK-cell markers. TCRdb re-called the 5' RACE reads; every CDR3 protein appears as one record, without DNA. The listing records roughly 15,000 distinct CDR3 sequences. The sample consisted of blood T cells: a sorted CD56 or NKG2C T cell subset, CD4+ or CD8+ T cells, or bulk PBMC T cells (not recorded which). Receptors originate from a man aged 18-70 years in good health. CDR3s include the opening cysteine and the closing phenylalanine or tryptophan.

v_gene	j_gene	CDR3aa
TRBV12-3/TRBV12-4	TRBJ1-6	CASSFTESNSPLHF
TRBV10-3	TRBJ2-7	CAIGGSYEQYF
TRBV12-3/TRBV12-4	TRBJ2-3	CASSFNTGGTDTQYF
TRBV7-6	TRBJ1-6	CASSYTGQSSYNSPLHF
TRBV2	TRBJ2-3	CASRDYRGRGTDTQYF
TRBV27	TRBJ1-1	CASRPGQGNTEAFF
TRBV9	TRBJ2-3	CASSLRISGAPTQYF
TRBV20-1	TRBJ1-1	CSAMGRLTEAFF
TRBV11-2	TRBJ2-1	CASSYGQGSYNEQFF
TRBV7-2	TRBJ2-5	CASSGGWETQYF
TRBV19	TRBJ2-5	CASSIGPKQAQYF
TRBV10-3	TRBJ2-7	CAISDSMGSPYEQYF
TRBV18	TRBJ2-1	CASSSLRGEQFF
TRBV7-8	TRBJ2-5	CASSRFGLAGGPNGETQYF
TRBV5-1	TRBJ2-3	CASSPFLDSMGTQYF
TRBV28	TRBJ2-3	CASSDPSFSTDTQYF
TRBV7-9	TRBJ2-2	CASSLGGSWELFF
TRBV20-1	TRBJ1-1	CSARAKTNTEAFF
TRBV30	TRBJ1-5	CAWSRQSNQPQHF
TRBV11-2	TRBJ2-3	CASRDGLRLAGTKWEQYF
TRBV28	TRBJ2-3	CASSRLAGGVDTQYF
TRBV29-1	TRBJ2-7	CSVEAGNSYEQYF
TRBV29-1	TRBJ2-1	CSVRGQGSNEQFF
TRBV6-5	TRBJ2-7	CASSYYYGTSVSSSYEQYF